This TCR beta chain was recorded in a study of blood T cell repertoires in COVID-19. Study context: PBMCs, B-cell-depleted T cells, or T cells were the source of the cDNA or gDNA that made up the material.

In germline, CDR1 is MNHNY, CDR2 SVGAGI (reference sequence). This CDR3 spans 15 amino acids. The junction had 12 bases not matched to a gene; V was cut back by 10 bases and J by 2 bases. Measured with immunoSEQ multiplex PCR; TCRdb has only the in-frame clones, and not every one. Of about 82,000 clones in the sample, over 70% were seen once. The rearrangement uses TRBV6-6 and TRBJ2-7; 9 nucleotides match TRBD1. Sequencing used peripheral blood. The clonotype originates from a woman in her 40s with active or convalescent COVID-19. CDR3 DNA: TGTGCCACCGGGACAGGGCATCATTTGGCCTACGAGCAGTACTTC. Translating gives CATGTGHHLAYEQYF.